The subject of this entry is one T cell receptor (beta chain). Its cognate antigen has yet to be identified. Within one base of it there is no much larger clone, and no base qualities were kept. Sequenced using an Illumina HiSeq 1500. TCRdb applied fastp at Q25 and MiXCR to the public reads, then kept only in-frame beta chains. Every CDR3 protein is listed once, alongside the most common genes and DNA of its rows. This sample comprises 450,000 to 650,000 distinct CDR3 sequences, about 26% of them detected only once. The ten largest clonotypes hold less than 15% of the sample. This sample is drawn from a study of T cell repertoires in cytomegalovirus infection (dated by TCRdb to between 2019 and 2020). Describing the broader study: The HLA type of each donor mattered for the analysis, because public TCR beta signatures pointed to carriage of CMV infection along with the matching HLA type.

Overall results and qualifications from the work: In the ex vivo response, HLA-C-restricted CMV-specific TCR beta clonotypes were dominant, and in two of eight donors the single most frequent clonotype came from this HLA-C-restricted group. In both this cohort and an independent cohort of a few hundred donors, the cumulative frequency of public TCR beta family members distinguished carriers of CMV infection plus the relevant HLA type.

The origin of this receptor is a human donor in good health (CMV status not recorded). Some clones in this sample may be carry-over from other donors' samples. What was sequenced was PBMCs.

CDR3 reads: CASRSSGPAETQYF. The nucleotide sequence is given as TGTGCCAGCAGAAGTAGCGGGCCGGCGGAGACCCAGTACTTC. Rearrangement joined TRBV7-9 to TRBJ2-5, with 7 bases in between that match TRBD2. From cysteine to phenylalanine, the CDR3 is 14 amino acids long. The DNA shown is the 42-base CDR3, in frame from base 1. Reading the germline V gene (reference sequence) gives CDR1 SEHNR and CDR2 FQNEAQ. Here V drops 6 bases and J drops 5 bases, and the junction holds 9 bases not matched to any gene. The CDR3 plus the reference TRBV7-9 and TRBJ2-5 genes for the other parts give the full variable domain: DTGVSQNPRHKITKRGQNVTFRCDPISEHNRLYWYRQTLGQGPEFLTYFQNEAQLEKSRLLSDRFSAERPKGSFSTLEIQRTEQGDSAMYLCASRSSGPAETQYFGPGTRLLVL.